This T cell receptor (beta chain) was captured in a study of cytomegalovirus exposure and HLA in healthy donors. Findings and limits, study-wide: Per a later analysis, under 20,000 TCR beta sequences showed association with HLA alleles at 0.05 false discovery rate.

V lost 5 bases to trimming and J lost 7 bases, with 12 bases between them. The CDR3 has 13 amino acids. The V gene's germline CDR1 is MDHEN and CDR2 SYDVKM. Comments on this clone: Its cognate antigen is unknown.

Amplification used 60 Vbeta primers and 13 Jbeta primers. The repertoire was sequenced with immunoSEQ multiplex PCR; TCRdb's copy has only in-frame clones and lacks some. In the table there are about 60,000 clones, approximately 79% of which are singletons. This rearrangement joins TRBV28 to TRBJ1-5; possibly TRBD1 for D (6 bases). Source material: PBMCs. The clonotype was recovered from a woman in her twenties or thirties in good health and CMV-seronegative. CDR3 residues: CASSLTGNQPQHF. The CDR3 nucleotides are TGTGCCAGCAGTCTCACAGGGAACCAGCCCCAGCATTTT.